The rows below give T cell receptor beta chains drawn from one sample of a study of OX40 agonist ivuxolimab in advanced cancers. The assay was immunoSEQ multiplex PCR, and TCRdb's table has in-frame clones only and misses some. This sample has roughly 90,000 clones, with 87% found just once. The sample in question was CD4+ or CD8+ T cells sorted from blood, obtained in a trial of the OX40 agonist ivuxolimab. The receptors were gathered from an adult with an advanced solid tumor such as melanoma, head and neck, liver or kidney cancer. Both conserved end residues are part of each CDR3. The D gene is left open where the match is weak. A row's size may be missing; if present it is once, few, many or a size class.

J gene: TRBJ1-5; V gene: TRBV2; D gene: TRBD1; clone size: -; CDR3 protein: CASKGVVGTANQPQHF; CDR3 DNA: TGTGCCAGCAAAGGGGTTGTAGGGACAGCTAATCAGCCCCAGCATTTT
J gene: TRBJ1-5; V gene: TRBV4-2; D gene: TRBD1; clone size: once; CDR3 protein: CASSLGQGGQPQHF; CDR3 DNA: TGTGCCAGCAGCCTAGGACAGGGGGGTCAGCCCCAGCATTTT
J gene: TRBJ1-6; V gene: TRBV11-1; D gene: -; clone size: -; CDR3 protein: CASSLTRPGTNSPLHF; CDR3 DNA: TGTGCCAGCAGCTTAACACGGCCTGGGACTAATTCACCCCTCCACTTT
J gene: TRBJ1-5; V gene: TRBV6-5; D gene: -; clone size: -; CDR3 protein: CASSSLGDSNQPQHF; CDR3 DNA: TGTGCCAGCAGTTCCCTGGGGGATAGCAATCAGCCCCAGCATTTT
J gene: TRBJ1-5; V gene: TRBV19; D gene: TRBD1; clone size: -; CDR3 protein: CASSIAGTGAQPQHF; CDR3 DNA: TGTGCCAGTAGTATAGCGGGGACAGGGGCTCAGCCCCAGCATTTT
J gene: TRBJ1-4; V gene: TRBV9; D gene: -; clone size: -; CDR3 protein: CASSVGLAEKLFF; CDR3 DNA: TGTGCCAGCAGCGTGGGGCTGGCGGAAAAACTGTTTTTT
J gene: TRBJ1-1; V gene: TRBV19; D gene: TRBD1; clone size: -; CDR3 protein: CASSITGANTEAFF; CDR3 DNA: TGTGCCAGTAGTATTACAGGGGCGAACACTGAAGCTTTCTTT
J gene: TRBJ1-1; V gene: TRBV7-9; D gene: TRBD1; clone size: few; CDR3 protein: CASSSGYRGNTEAFF; CDR3 DNA: TGTGCCAGCAGCTCCGGCTACAGGGGGAACACTGAAGCTTTCTTT
J gene: TRBJ2-6; V gene: TRBV25-1; D gene: -; clone size: -; CDR3 protein: CASSALQGSGANVLTF; CDR3 DNA: TGTGCCAGCAGTGCCCTACAGGGCTCTGGGGCCAACGTCCTGACTTTC
J gene: TRBJ2-3; V gene: TRBV18; D gene: -; clone size: -; CDR3 protein: CASSRPSTDTQYF; CDR3 DNA: TGTGCCAGCTCACGCCCTAGCACAGATACGCAGTATTTT
J gene: TRBJ2-5; V gene: TRBV5-6; D gene: TRBD2; clone size: once; CDR3 protein: CASSLGLVVETQYF; CDR3 DNA: TGTGCCAGCAGCCTGGGACTAGTTGTAGAGACCCAGTACTTC
J gene: TRBJ1-5; V gene: TRBV30; D gene: -; clone size: -; CDR3 protein: CAWSVQVNQPQHF; CDR3 DNA: TGTGCCTGGAGTGTACAAGTAAATCAGCCCCAGCATTTT
J gene: TRBJ2-3; V gene: TRBV2; D gene: TRBD1; clone size: -; CDR3 protein: CASPTATGGRDTQYF; CDR3 DNA: TGTGCCAGCCCGACGGCGACAGGGGGGCGGGATACGCAGTATTTT
J gene: TRBJ2-7; V gene: TRBV6-6; D gene: -; clone size: -; CDR3 protein: CASSYWGYEQYF; CDR3 DNA: TGTGCCAGCAGTTACTGGGGGTACGAGCAGTACTTC
J gene: TRBJ1-1; V gene: TRBV6-5; D gene: -; clone size: -; CDR3 protein: CASSIPKGGFVFF; CDR3 DNA: TGTGCCAGCAGTATACCGAAGGGGGGGTTTGTTTTCTTT
J gene: TRBJ1-2; V gene: TRBV6-6; D gene: TRBD1; clone size: -; CDR3 protein: CASSYPDRTNYGYTF; CDR3 DNA: TGTGCCAGCAGTTACCCGGACAGGACTAACTATGGCTACACCTTC
J gene: TRBJ2-3; V gene: TRBV9; D gene: -; clone size: -; CDR3 protein: CASSEQGTDTQYF; CDR3 DNA: TGTGCCAGCAGCGAACAGGGCACAGATACGCAGTATTTT
J gene: TRBJ1-3; V gene: TRBV9; D gene: -; clone size: -; CDR3 protein: CASSVAMGGTGNTIYF; CDR3 DNA: TGTGCCAGCAGCGTAGCTATGGGGGGAACTGGAAACACCATATATTTT
J gene: TRBJ1-1; V gene: TRBV7-2; D gene: -; clone size: -; CDR3 protein: CASSLNRGYTEAFF; CDR3 DNA: TGTGCCAGCAGCTTAAATCGGGGGTACACTGAAGCTTTCTTT
J gene: TRBJ1-1; V gene: TRBV5-1; D gene: -; clone size: -; CDR3 protein: CASSLEGKKEGEAFF; CDR3 DNA: TGCGCCAGCAGCTTGGAAGGCAAAAAAGAAGGTGAAGCTTTCTTT
J gene: TRBJ2-1; V gene: TRBV2; D gene: TRBD1; clone size: -; CDR3 protein: CASSEIGTGAPEQFF; CDR3 DNA: TGTGCCAGCAGTGAAATAGGGACAGGGGCGCCTGAGCAGTTCTTC
J gene: TRBJ1-1; V gene: TRBV7-2; D gene: -; clone size: -; CDR3 protein: CASSQRPQVTEAFF; CDR3 DNA: TGTGCCAGCAGCCAACGTCCACAGGTTACTGAAGCTTTCTTT
J gene: TRBJ1-5; V gene: TRBV19; D gene: -; clone size: -; CDR3 protein: CASSITGSSNQPQHF; CDR3 DNA: TGTGCCAGTAGTATAACAGGGTCTAGCAATCAGCCCCAGCATTTT
J gene: TRBJ2-7; V gene: TRBV7-9; D gene: TRBD2; clone size: few; CDR3 protein: CASSPGLADREQYF; CDR3 DNA: TGTGCCAGCAGCCCGGGACTAGCAGATCGCGAGCAGTACTTC
J gene: TRBJ1-4; V gene: TRBV5-1; D gene: -; clone size: few; CDR3 protein: CASSSSGEVGEKLFF; CDR3 DNA: TGCGCCAGCAGCTCCTCAGGGGAGGTGGGCGAAAAACTGTTTTTT
J gene: TRBJ2-1; V gene: TRBV4-1; D gene: -; clone size: -; CDR3 protein: CASSQGETRDEQFF; CDR3 DNA: TGCGCCAGCAGCCAGGGCGAGACCCGGGATGAGCAGTTCTTC
J gene: TRBJ2-3; V gene: TRBV11-2; D gene: TRBD2; clone size: -; CDR3 protein: CASSLLAGAITDTQYF; CDR3 DNA: TGTGCCAGCAGCCTACTAGCGGGGGCAATCACAGATACGCAGTATTTT
J gene: TRBJ2-2; V gene: TRBV7-8; D gene: -; clone size: -; CDR3 protein: CASSSPGRNRRGTGELFF; CDR3 DNA: TGTGCCAGCAGCTCTCCGGGACGGAATAGGAGAGGGACCGGGGAGCTGTTTTTT
J gene: TRBJ1-1; V gene: TRBV18; D gene: -; clone size: -; CDR3 protein: CASSPARANTEAFF; CDR3 DNA: TGTGCCAGCTCACCGGCCAGGGCGAACACTGAAGCTTTCTTT
J gene: TRBJ2-6; V gene: TRBV5-1; D gene: -; clone size: -; CDR3 protein: CASSLGGASGANVLTF; CDR3 DNA: TGCGCCAGCAGCTTGGGTGGAGCCTCTGGGGCCAACGTCCTGACTTTC
J gene: TRBJ2-2; V gene: TRBV28; D gene: -; clone size: -; CDR3 protein: CASRESLGESGELFF; CDR3 DNA: TGTGCCAGCAGAGAATCTCTAGGGGAGTCCGGGGAGCTGTTTTTT
J gene: TRBJ2-2; V gene: TRBV18; D gene: -; clone size: -; CDR3 protein: CASSPATGIGELFF; CDR3 DNA: TGTGCCAGCTCACCGGCGACAGGAATCGGGGAGCTGTTTTTT
J gene: TRBJ2-1; V gene: TRBV11-1; D gene: TRBD1; clone size: -; CDR3 protein: CASRPPGQENNEQFF; CDR3 DNA: TGTGCCAGCAGACCCCCGGGACAGGAGAACAATGAGCAGTTCTTC
J gene: TRBJ2-3; V gene: TRBV6-1; D gene: -; clone size: once; CDR3 protein: CASKGSRAGTDTQYF; CDR3 DNA: TGTGCCAGCAAGGGGTCCAGGGCCGGCACAGATACGCAGTATTTT
J gene: TRBJ2-2; V gene: TRBV4-1; D gene: -; clone size: -; CDR3 protein: CASSHGRVGLIGDGELFF; CDR3 DNA: TGCGCCAGCAGCCACGGCCGGGTCGGCCTGATAGGGGACGGGGAGCTGTTTTTT
J gene: TRBJ2-5; V gene: TRBV6-1; D gene: -; clone size: -; CDR3 protein: CASSVDREVTQYF; CDR3 DNA: TGTGCCAGCAGCGTCGACAGAGAGGTGACCCAGTACTTC
J gene: TRBJ2-7; V gene: TRBV27; D gene: -; clone size: -; CDR3 protein: CASSLGLMSVTGTEQYF; CDR3 DNA: TGTGCCAGCAGTTTAGGGCTCATGTCGGTTACAGGGACCGAGCAGTACTTC
J gene: TRBJ1-6; V gene: TRBV6-6; D gene: -; clone size: few; CDR3 protein: CASSYGQSSYNSPLHF; CDR3 DNA: TGTGCCAGCAGTTACGGACAGAGCTCCTATAATTCACCCCTCCACTTT
J gene: TRBJ1-2; V gene: TRBV6-1; D gene: -; clone size: -; CDR3 protein: CASSDQTRVDYGYTF; CDR3 DNA: TGTGCCAGCAGTGATCAGACGAGGGTGGACTATGGCTACACCTTC
J gene: TRBJ1-5; V gene: TRBV18; D gene: -; clone size: -; CDR3 protein: CASSGGMNQPQHF; CDR3 DNA: TGTGCCAGCTCAGGGGGGATGAATCAGCCCCAGCATTTT
J gene: TRBJ2-5; V gene: TRBV19; D gene: -; clone size: -; CDR3 protein: CASSITTRETQYF; CDR3 DNA: TGTGCCAGTAGTATAACCACACGGGAGACCCAGTACTTC
J gene: TRBJ2-7; V gene: TRBV30; D gene: TRBD1; clone size: -; CDR3 protein: CAWKRTGGYEQYF; CDR3 DNA: TGTGCCTGGAAACGGACAGGGGGCTACGAGCAGTACTTC
J gene: TRBJ1-6; V gene: TRBV7-2; D gene: -; clone size: -; CDR3 protein: CASSYRAHDSPLHF; CDR3 DNA: TGTGCCAGCAGCTACAGGGCGCATGATTCACCCCTCCACTTT
J gene: TRBJ2-5; V gene: TRBV19; D gene: TRBD1; clone size: -; CDR3 protein: CASTTGDRETQYF; CDR3 DNA: TGTGCCAGTACAACAGGGGATCGTGAGACCCAGTACTTC
J gene: TRBJ1-1; V gene: TRBV7-3; D gene: TRBD1; clone size: -; CDR3 protein: CASSLGQERPMNTEAFF; CDR3 DNA: TGTGCCAGCAGCTTAGGACAGGAGCGGCCCATGAACACTGAAGCTTTCTTT
J gene: TRBJ1-4; V gene: TRBV6-1; D gene: -; clone size: -; CDR3 protein: CASHWGGGNEKLFF; CDR3 DNA: TGTGCCAGCCATTGGGGGGGCGGTAATGAAAAACTGTTTTTT
J gene: TRBJ2-1; V gene: TRBV6-5; D gene: TRBD2; clone size: -; CDR3 protein: CASSFPGTSGNEQFF; CDR3 DNA: TGTGCCAGCAGTTTCCCGGGGACTAGCGGCAATGAGCAGTTCTTC
J gene: TRBJ2-5; V gene: TRBV5-4; D gene: -; clone size: -; CDR3 protein: CASSYQETQYF; CDR3 DNA: TGTGCCAGCAGCTACCAAGAGACCCAGTACTTC